The present T cell receptor (beta chain) was sequenced within a study of beta chain features in type 1 diabetes (dated by TCRdb to 2016 to 2019). Broadly, across the study: Patients and healthy donors did not differ in mean age, gender distribution, total cell number or subset yield. Regulatory and stem cell-like memory subsets were isolated from only 8 patients and about eight healthy donors, whereas naive and central memory subsets came from all 30 or so donors. A total of roughly 110 million sorted cells were examined across all samples, and the number of cells per subset was strongly correlated with RNA yield. The study compared the TCRB repertoires of sorted circulating CD4+ T cell subsets in recently diagnosed type 1 diabetes patients with those in matched healthy donors.

V is cut by 3 bases and J by 5 bases, and the space between the germline ends is 8 bases. CDR1 and CDR2, looked up from the germline V gene (reference sequence), are GTSNPN and SVGIG. Inclusive of the bounding cysteine and phenylalanine, the CDR3 is 11 residues long. The read is trimmed to its CDR3 DNA, 33 bases read in frame from base 1. Here is what the overall study found, with its caveats: Patients with type 1 diabetes made fewer insertions and deleted more nucleotides at VDJ recombination sites, implying thymic rearrangement abnormalities. Type 1 diabetes patients showed a moderate but significant shortening of TCRB CDR3 length in all four CD4+ subsets. Sequencing cDNA rather than genomic DNA could over-represent highly expressing activated cells, although activation and CD3 levels did not differ between groups. The naive, central memory and regulatory TCRB repertoires appeared to resemble one another more closely among patients than among healthy donors. Shorter templates might be favored by PCR, yet because patient and control samples were amplified and corrected together, any such skew would affect both groups equally. Because the HLA sub-analyses included only small numbers of individuals, any influence of HLA type on TCRB rearrangement was left unresolved.

A single peripheral blood draw of about 116 mL on average was collected from each donor into heparinised tubes. Naive, central memory, regulatory and stem cell-like memory CD4+ T cells were sorted on a BD FACSAria II using a panel including CD45RO, CCR7, CD25, CD127, CD95 and CD27. All sorted populations exceeded 95% purity. PBMCs were separated immediately by Lymphoprep density gradient centrifugation and were stained directly, without being cultured. So that batch effects would be minimized, each experiment stained and sorted samples in pairs, pairing one healthy donor with one patient. In the case of this clone: Its target antigen remains unknown. No base-level quality is on record; no much larger clone is a single base apart.

The High Capacity cDNA Reverse Transcription Kit was used to reverse transcribe all of the isolated RNA, meaning that expressed TCRB transcripts were what got sequenced. Deep immunoSEQ sequencing was performed on naive, central memory and regulatory T cell samples, with an average of about 3.6 million total reads per sample. After sorted cells were lysed in RLT buffer, RNA was extracted with DNase-treated RNeasy Micro or Mini kits, with the choice depending on cell number. To prevent cross-contamination, each cell subset was processed individually, whereas patient and healthy donor samples were processed jointly. The immunoSEQ multiplex PCR was used to amplify TCRB sequences from cDNA, generating 87-bp fragments that spanned the CDR3 region. Sequencing of the amplicons was done on the Illumina HiSeq platform. The authors' analysis ran thus. Synthetic template baselines were used to correct PCR bias computationally, reads within Hamming distance 2 were collapsed together, and singletons that could not be merged were discarded. By aligning reads against IMGT, V, D and J genes, CDR3 length, and insertions or deletions at six rearrangement sites were assigned. Within each subset, clonotype counts were normalized to the number of sorted cells before true diversity and Gini coefficients were calculated with the tcR R package. The overlap coefficient, calculated on TCRB nucleotide sequences, was used to quantify repertoire sharing. Out-of-frame TCRB sequences from naive cells were analyzed as a proxy for the pre-selection repertoire. TCRdb's version of the immuneACCESS table is confined to in-frame rearrangements and falls short of the full clone set. An unresolved V gene accounts for under half of the shortfall where checked; the remainder is of unknown origin. V and J calls and clone size are those listed in that table; D and trimming were worked out from the DNA. The sample table contains 600,000 or so clones; only one count was recorded for roughly 12% of them. Of the sample, over 0.1% is held by the ten largest clones.

Sequencing input: naive CD4+ T cells from blood. The label giving this sample's cell subset or site can be read as: true naive CD4+ T cells. The chain uses TRBV30 and TRBJ2-7; TRBD1 could be the D gene, as 6 bases match. This sequence originates from a man aged 25 to 45 with type 1 diabetes. The nucleotide sequence reads TGTGCCTGGAGCCGGGACAACGAGCAGTACTTC. Translated, it gives CAWSRDNEQYF.